The 10 T cell receptor beta chains listed next were all sequenced from one sample in a study of OX40 agonist ivuxolimab in advanced cancers. The library came from the immunoSEQ multiplex PCR assay. The immuneACCESS repertoire file appears here via TCRdb, limited to in-frame rearrangements. These files lack a portion of the clones; in checked studies, under half of the deficit traces to unresolved V genes, and the cause of the others is not known. For this sample the table gives some 40,000 clones, of which around 93% were detected only once. The top ten clones comprise roughly 30% of the sample. This material consisted of CD4+ or CD8+ T cells sorted from blood, taken in a trial of the OX40 agonist ivuxolimab. The source is an adult with an advanced solid tumor such as melanoma, head and neck, liver or kidney cancer.

This clone was detected only once. This chain links TRBV10-1 with TRBJ1-1; D is undetermined. CDR1 is WNHNN, CDR2 SYGVQD, per germline (reference sequence). Trimming pared 2 bases from V and 3 bases from J, leaving 4 bases between. This CDR3 contains 12 residues. The CDR3 reads CASSEGDTEAFF. CDR3 sequence (DNA): TGCGCCAGCAGTGAGGGGGACACTGAAGCTTTCTTT.

The gene calls are TRBV7-6 and TRBJ2-7, with 9 bases identical to TRBD1. V was pared by 0 bases and J by 6 bases, with 6 bases of the junction left unmatched. The CDR3 contains 15 residues. CDR1 is SGHVS, CDR2 FNYEAQ, per germline. In DNA form, the CDR3 reads TGTGCCAGCAGCTTAGCAAGGACAGGGGTCGGCGAGCAGTACTTC. This encodes CASSLARTGVGEQYF.

This chain uses TRBV28 with TRBJ2-3; weak D call: TRBD1 (6 bases). The CDR3 sequence is 15 residues long. Trimming removed 4 bases from V and 0 bases from J, with 11 bases in between. Germline CDR1 reads MDHEN; CDR2 reads SYDVKM. DNA for the CDR3: TGTGCCAGCAGTTGGACAGAAGTTAGCACAGATACGCAGTATTTT. This translates into CASSWTEVSTDTQYF.

J is TRBJ1-5 and V is TRBV4-2, with 8 bases that match TRBD1. Germline loops: CDR1 LGHNA, CDR2 YNFKEQ. J lost 6 bases, V lost 6 bases, and 7 bases had no gene match. The CDR3 sequence is 14 residues long. CDR3 sequence (DNA): TGTGCCAGCAGTCATACCACAGGGGGTCAGCCCCAGCATTTT. Its protein is CASSHTTGGQPQHF.

The chain links TRBV7-6 to TRBJ2-2, with D perhaps assigned TRBD1 or TRBD2 (5 bases each). This CDR3 contains 14 residues. Germline loops: CDR1 SGHVS, CDR2 FNYEAQ. V gave up 4 bases and J gave up 0 bases, with 6 bases separating them. The CDR3 reads CASSWGPNTGELFF. DNA for the CDR3: TGTGCCAGCAGCTGGGGACCGAACACCGGGGAGCTGTTTTTT.

This chain links TRBV4-1 with TRBJ2-7, with D possibly matching TRBD1 (6 bases). The CDR3 length is 14 residues. The V end was cut by 1 base, the J end by 3 bases, with 10 bases between. Germline V lookup: CDR1 MGHRA, CDR2 YSYEKL. In DNA, the CDR3 is TGCGCCAGCAGCCAAGTAAACAGGGACTACGAGCAGTACTTC. Its protein is CASSQVNRDYEQYF.

The rearrangement uses TRBV6-1 and TRBJ2-7, with D possibly matching TRBD2 (6 bases). There are 11 residues in the CDR3. V gave up 8 bases and J gave up 2 bases, with 7 bases separating them. CDR1 MNHNS and CDR2 SASEGT come from the germline V gene. The CDR3 spells CASAGTYEQYF. In nucleotides, the CDR3 is TGTGCCAGCGCGGGAACCTACGAGCAGTACTTC.

The V gene is TRBV7-9, the J gene TRBJ2-7; 10 bases are shared with TRBD1. Per germline, CDR1 SEHNR and CDR2 FQNEAQ (reference sequence). The trim removed 6 bases at V and 5 bases at J, leaving 7 bases unmatched. This CDR3 has 14 residues. In nucleotides, the CDR3 is TGTGCCAGCAGTTCCGGGACAGGGGTACACGAGCAGTACTTC. Its protein is CASSSGTGVHEQYF. Using reference TRBV7-9 and TRBJ2-7 for the parts outside the CDR3, the full variable domain is DTGVSQNPRHKITKRGQNVTFRCDPISEHNRLYWYRQTLGQGPEFLTYFQNEAQLEKSRLLSDRFSAERPKGSFSTLEIQRTEQGDSAMYLCASSSGTGVHEQYFGPGTRLTVT.

There are a few counts of this clone. The chain recombines TRBV7-9 with TRBJ2-7; TRBD2 agrees at 13 bases. The CDR3 loop spans 15 amino acids. From germline, CDR1 is SEHNR and CDR2 FQNEAQ (reference sequence). Trimming at V came to 5 bases and at J to 5 bases, leaving 6 bases not matched to a gene. The CDR3 protein is CASSLGTSGTHEQYF. Written as DNA, the CDR3 is TGTGCCAGCAGCCTCGGGACTAGCGGGACCCACGAGCAGTACTTC.

This clone was seen a single time. The rearrangement uses TRBV27 and TRBJ2-5; D gene ambiguous. The CDR3 covers 13 residues. Trimming cost V 8 bases and J 0 bases, with 10 bases left between them. Germline CDR1 reads MNHEY; CDR2 reads SMNVEV (reference sequence). The CDR3 spells CASALWYQETQYF. In DNA form, the CDR3 reads TGTGCCAGCGCCCTATGGTACCAAGAGACCCAGTACTTC.